This entry lists 8 T cell receptor beta chains sequenced from one sample in a study of blood T cell repertoires in COVID-19 (dated by TCRdb to 2018 to 2020). Libraries were constructed by the immunoSEQ multiplex PCR assay. In its TCRdb copy, this immuneACCESS table keeps in-frame sequences only and misses some clones. Where compared with another copy, unresolved V genes explain less than half of these, and the others have no known cause. Across this sample there are approximately 300,000 clones, with approximately 92% seen only once. Clones ranked in the top ten supply less than 20% of the sample. The sample was PBMCs or T cells enriched from blood (not recorded which). These receptors were collected from a woman in her twenties or thirties who had recovered from COVID-19.

The V and J genes are TRBV29-1 and TRBJ2-2; 8 bases are shared with TRBD1. Losses at the gene ends were 4 bases for V and 5 bases for J; bases not matched to a gene: 3. Per germline, CDR1 SQVTM and CDR2 ANQGSEA. This CDR3 has 13 amino acids. CDR3 region: CSVGTGWTGELFF. CDR3 bases: TGCAGCGTTGGGACAGGGTGGACCGGGGAGCTGTTTTTT.

The CDR3 reads CATMTSWGSGANVLTF. Written as DNA, the CDR3 is TGTGCCACTATGACTAGCTGGGGCTCTGGGGCCAACGTCCTGACTTTC. The chain recombines TRBV19 with TRBJ2-6, with 7 bases that match TRBD2. The CDR3 has 16 residues. V shed 10 bases and J 0 bases; nucleotides not matched to a gene: 9. Germline lookup yields CDR1 LNHDA and CDR2 SQIVND (reference sequence).

The chain carries TRBV5-4 and TRBJ2-2; a possible D gene is TRBD1 (6 bases). Between the trimmed V and J ends, which lost 2 bases and 1 base, there was a span of 9 bases. The CDR3 is 15 amino acids. CDR1 and CDR2 (germline): SGHNT, YYREEE (reference sequence). The CDR3 loop is CASSFQGWNTGELFF. The DNA for the CDR3 is TGTGCCAGCAGCTTTCAGGGGTGGAACACCGGGGAGCTGTTTTTT.

The V gene is TRBV14, the J gene TRBJ2-1; possible D gene TRBD1, 6 bases. The CDR3 runs 11 residues. Trimming removed 6 bases at V and 10 bases at J, with 10 bases between. Germline CDR1 is SGHDN and CDR2 is FVKESK. The CDR3 DNA reads as TGTGCCAGCAGTTCCGGGACAGAGCAGTTCTTC. This codes for CASSSGTEQFF.

This sequence joins TRBV6-2 or TRBV6-3 and TRBJ2-7, with 7 positions matching TRBD1. V lost 4 bases, J lost 4 bases, and 22 bases stayed unmatched. The CDR3 is 19 amino acids. Germline V gene lookup returns CDR1 MNHEY and CDR2 SVGEGT. CDR3 bases: TGTGCCAGCAGTTCATACAACTTTAAACCGGGACAGACTTATTACGAGCAGTACTTC. Encoded protein: CASSSYNFKPGQTYYEQYF.

The chain has TRBV27 and TRBJ2-7; a weak D match, TRBD1 (6 bases). Germline assignment: CDR1 MNHEY and CDR2 SMNVEV (reference sequence). Trimming left V 6 bases short and J 3 bases short, with 12 bases between. The CDR3 runs 13 residues. Here the CDR3 reads CASSQQGFYEQYF. The CDR3 DNA reads TGTGCCAGCAGCCAACAGGGATTCTACGAGCAGTACTTC.

The V and J genes are TRBV30 and TRBJ2-7; 11 nucleotides align to TRBD2. V was clipped by 5 bases and J by 1 base; unmatched bases: 10. The CDR3 covers 16 residues. The germline V gene encodes CDR1 GTSNPN and CDR2 SVGIG (reference sequence). The CDR3 DNA reads as TGTGCCTGGCAAAGACTCGGGACTAGCGGTTCCTACGAGCAGTACTTC. Amino acid sequence: CAWQRLGTSGSYEQYF.

The gene calls are TRBV28 and TRBJ1-2; a possible D gene is TRBD1 (5 bases). There are 14 residues in the CDR3. V lost 6 bases to trimming and J lost 8 bases, with 19 bases between them. Germline CDR1 MDHEN, CDR2 SYDVKM. The CDR3 here is CASSDAQGSEGYTF. The DNA of the CDR3 is TGTGCCAGCAGCGACGCCCAGGGCTCAGAAGGCTACACCTTC.